These 32 T cell receptor beta chains originate from one sample sequenced in a study of T cells in Graves' hyperthyroidism and ophthalmopathy (dated by TCRdb to the late 2010s). Libraries were constructed by multiplex PCR. Sequencing used an Illumina HiSeq 2000. Amplification of TCR beta CDR3 regions was carried out from RNA transcripts. The first round of RT-PCR for the TCR CDR3 was performed with the HTBI primer set and the Qiagen OneStep RT-PCR kit. TCRdb passed the public sequencing reads through fastp at Q25 and MiXCR, retaining productive beta sequences. Rows merge per CDR3 protein into single entries with the most common DNA and genes. Counted in this sample were under 550,000 distinct CDR3 sequences; roughly 13% of them appeared once. Clones ranked in the top ten supply 5.3% of the sample. Sequencing was done on a sample of blood. The receptors come from a woman younger than 30 with Graves' hyperthyroidism.

This clonotype was recorded a few times. J is TRBJ1-5 and V is TRBV29-1, with TRBD1 as a possible D gene (6 bases). V was clipped by 6 bases and J by 1 base, with 10 bases between them. Per germline, CDR1 SQVTM and CDR2 ANQGSEA. The CDR3 is made up of 13 amino acids. The CDR3 DNA reads TGCAGCGTCCGTCAGGGGAGCAATCAGCCCCAGCATTTT. Its translation: CSVRQGSNQPQHF.

This sequence joins TRBV30 and TRBJ2-5, with a weak D call TRBD1 (7 bases). Germline loops: CDR1 GTSNPN, CDR2 SVGIG (reference sequence). V was clipped by 1 base and J by 2 bases, with 14 bases between them. CDR3 length: 15 amino acids. In nucleotides, the CDR3 is TGTGCCTGGAGTGGACAGGGAGGTCCGCAAGAGACCCAGTACTTC. Its translation: CAWSGQGGPQETQYF.

This clonotype was seen more than once but under ten times. This rearrangement joins TRBV28 to TRBJ1-3; D is perhaps TRBD1 (5 bases). The CDR3 sequence is 19 residues long. Trimming stripped 5 bases from V and 0 bases from J, with 23 bases between. Germline-derived CDR1 and CDR2 are MDHEN and SYDVKM. CDR3 region: CASSPRYLDRTLSGNTIYF. CDR3 DNA: TGTGCCAGCAGTCCCCGCTATCTCGACAGAACCCTCTCTGGAAACACCATATATTTT.

This chain joins TRBV28 and TRBJ1-5, with D maybe TRBD1 (5 bases). Germline V lookup: CDR1 MDHEN, CDR2 SYDVKM. The CDR3 contains 15 residues. The germline V and J ends were trimmed by 8 bases and 2 bases, with 16 bases remaining between them. CDR3 coding DNA: TGTGCCAGCCCGAGGGGCATCCCGGGCAATCAGCCCCAGCATTTT. It codes for CASPRGIPGNQPQHF.

The rearrangement uses TRBV7-2 and TRBJ2-1, with a tentative D call TRBD1 (6 bases). The germline gives CDR1 SGHTA, CDR2 FQGNSA. This CDR3 is 15 amino acids long. Trimming took 2 bases from V and 4 from J, leaving 12 bases between them. The CDR3 loop is CASSLSGTIYNEQFF. The CDR3 region has the DNA TGTGCCAGCAGCTTATCCGGGACAATTTACAATGAGCAGTTCTTC.

This clonotype appeared many times. The rearrangement links TRBV7-2 to TRBJ1-5; maybe TRBD1 (5 bases). V was trimmed by 3 bases and J by 2 bases, leaving 11 bases between them. This CDR3 is 15 amino acids long. CDR1 is SGHTA, CDR2 FQGNSA, per germline. The CDR3 protein is CASSLSGTRNQPQHF. The CDR3, as DNA: TGTGCCAGCAGCTTGTCGGGGACGCGCAATCAGCCCCAGCATTTT.

This clonotype was seen at least ten times. This CDR3 is CASSPRTDYTIYF. The CDR3 DNA sequence: TGTGCCAGCAGCCCGCGGACAGATTACACCATATATTTT. This chain connects TRBV9 to TRBJ1-3; TRBD1 is a possible D gene (6 bases). The CDR3 totals 13 residues. V lost 4 bases, J lost 8 bases, and 13 bases lay in between. Germline CDR1 SGDLS, CDR2 YYNGEE.

This clonotype showed up many times. J is TRBJ2-2 and V is TRBV12-3 or TRBV12-4; no definite D call. The germline V and J ends were trimmed by 8 bases and 1 base, with 17 bases remaining between them. The CDR3 is 16 residues long. The CDR3 is CASSPIAAMNTGELFF. The CDR3 DNA is TGTGCCAGCTCACCCATAGCAGCTATGAACACCGGGGAGCTGTTTTTT.

This clonotype was picked up many times. The chain links TRBV12-3 or TRBV12-4 to TRBJ2-5, with a possible D match to TRBD2 (6 bases). The CDR3 is made up of 14 amino acids. V was clipped by 4 bases and J by 4 bases, with 13 bases between them. The CDR3 region has the DNA TGTGCCAGCAGTTCGGGACTCAGCAGAGAGACCCAGTACTTC. Translated, it gives CASSSGLSRETQYF.

Many counts were recorded for this clonotype. The chain recombines TRBV6-2 or TRBV6-3 with TRBJ1-2; the D gene is possibly TRBD1 (6 bases). Between the trimmed V and J ends, which lost 6 bases and 8 bases, there was a span of 19 bases. The CDR3 totals 14 residues. Germline CDR1 reads MNHEY; CDR2 reads SVGEGT. The CDR3 region has the DNA TGTGCCAGCAGCCCTACGACAGGCCTGGAGGGCTACACCTTC. It specifies CASSPTTGLEGYTF.

In the case of this clonotype: Relative to the germline gene, one junction end is altered; a read error may explain this. In DNA, the CDR3 is TGCGCCAGCAGCCAAGGACGAAGGGGGAACGCTGAAGCTTTCTTT. Translated, it gives CASSQGRRGNAEAFF. The rearrangement links TRBV4-3 to TRBJ1-1; the D gene is possibly TRBD1 (6 bases). This CDR3 has 15 residues. In germline, CDR1 is LGHNA, CDR2 YSLEER.

This clonotype was recorded many times. The V and J genes are TRBV3-1 and TRBJ1-2, with D perhaps matching TRBD1 (6 bases). Germline V lookup: CDR1 LGHDT, CDR2 YNNKEL (reference sequence). V lost 0 bases, J lost 3 bases, and 11 bases lay in between. The CDR3 runs 15 residues. The CDR3 sequence is CASSQDSQGHYGYTF. The CDR3, as DNA: TGTGCCAGCAGCCAAGATTCCCAGGGGCACTATGGCTACACCTTC.

This clonotype appeared a few times. The V and J genes are TRBV5-1 and TRBJ2-5, with TRBD2 matching 7 bases. The trim removed 2 bases at V and 4 bases at J, leaving 5 bases unmatched. CDR1 is SGHRS and CDR2 is YFSETQ in the germline V gene. This CDR3 has 14 residues. The CDR3 reads CASSFGTKGETQYF. In DNA form, the CDR3 reads TGCGCCAGCAGCTTCGGGACTAAAGGAGAGACCCAGTACTTC.

This clonotype was observed at least ten times. The chain is built from TRBV28 and TRBJ2-3; D remains ambiguous. The CDR3 extends over 15 amino acids. V was clipped by 6 bases and J by 2 bases, with 15 bases between them. CDR1 is MDHEN and CDR2 is SYDVKM in the germline V gene. The CDR3: CASSLVEALTDTQYF. In nucleotides, the CDR3 is TGTGCCAGCAGCCTCGTTGAGGCCCTCACAGATACGCAGTATTTT.

This sequence joins TRBV19 and TRBJ1-6; 9 bases match TRBD1. Germline CDR1 reads LNHDA; CDR2 reads SQIVND (reference sequence). The CDR3 loop spans 15 amino acids. Germline trimming cut 5 bases from V and 6 bases from J; bases unmatched to any gene: 5. The CDR3 here is CASSGDRGGNSPLHF. In DNA, the CDR3 is TGTGCCAGTAGTGGAGACAGGGGGGGTAATTCACCCCTCCACTTT.

The table lists this clonotype with a few counts. The rearrangement links TRBV20-1 to TRBJ1-4; TRBD1 is a possible D gene (6 bases). Germline V CDR1 and CDR2: DFQATT, SNEGSKA (reference sequence). The length of the CDR3 is 18 residues. The V end lost 0 bases, the J end lost 8 bases, and 25 bases lay between the germline ends. This chain's CDR3 is CSARDERDTRVVGEKLFF. CDR3 nucleotide sequence: TGCAGTGCTAGAGACGAACGGGACACTCGGGTGGTAGGAGAAAAACTGTTTTTT.

This clonotype came up many times. The genes are TRBV7-2 and TRBJ2-5; 7 bases line up with TRBD1. Germline assignment: CDR1 SGHTA and CDR2 FQGNSA. There are 14 residues in the CDR3. V was clipped by 4 bases and J by 4 bases; unmatched bases: 6. CDR3 protein: CASSSRTGAETQYF. Here the CDR3 DNA reads TGTGCCAGCAGCTCCAGGACAGGAGCAGAGACCCAGTACTTC.

The CDR3 spells CASSSSPRPGELFF. CDR3 sequence (DNA): TGTGCCAGCAGTTCCTCTCCAAGGCCCGGGGAGCTGTTTTTT. The chain employs TRBV12-3 or TRBV12-4 and TRBJ2-2; the D is unclear. Trimming pared 4 bases from V and 6 bases from J, leaving 12 bases between. This CDR3 contains 14 residues.

This clonotype was recorded many times. The V and J genes are TRBV6-5 and TRBJ2-7; D is perhaps TRBD1 or TRBD2 (7 bases each). Between the trimmed V and J ends, which lost 2 bases and 8 bases, there was a span of 19 bases. Germline lookup yields CDR1 MNHEY and CDR2 SVGAGI. The CDR3 sequence is 15 residues long. The CDR3 coding sequence is TGTGCCAGCAGTTACGTGAGCGGGACAGAGTTAAAGCAGTACTTC. This codes for CASSYVSGTELKQYF.

The chain couples TRBV10-3 to TRBJ2-7, with unresolved D. Trimming cost V 4 bases and J 3 bases, with 13 bases left between them. The CDR3 spans 14 residues. Germline V gives CDR1 ENHRY, CDR2 SYGVKD. The CDR3 is CAISGGEHRYEQYF. CDR3 sequence (DNA): TGTGCCATCAGTGGAGGTGAACATCGCTACGAGCAGTACTTC.

This clonotype came up a few times. The V call is TRBV2, the J call TRBJ2-1; D uncertain. With 4 bases removed from V and 6 bases from J, the gap between germline ends came to 10 bases. Germline V gene lookup returns CDR1 SNHLY and CDR2 FYNNEI. The CDR3 extends over 13 amino acids. The CDR3 DNA sequence: TGTGCCAGCAGTGGCGTTAATCGCAATGAGCAGTTCTTC. Translation gives CASSGVNRNEQFF. The full variable domain, with the rest looked up from reference TRBV2 and TRBJ2-1, is EPEVTQTPSHQVTQMGQEVILRCVPISNHLYFYWYRQILGQKVEFLVSFYNNEISEKSEIFDDQFSVERPDGSNFTLKIRSTKLEDSAMYFCASSGVNRNEQFFGPGTRLTVL.

This clonotype was counted at least ten times. The gene calls are TRBV28 and TRBJ1-5; tentative D call: TRBD1 (5 bases). The CDR3 consists of 12 residues. In germline, CDR1 is MDHEN, CDR2 SYDVKM. V lost 7 bases and J lost 7, with 11 bases in between. CDR3 in DNA: TGTGCCAGCACAGGGTTGGGCCAGCCCCAGCATTTT. Amino acids: CASTGLGQPQHF.

The CDR3 loop is CASNLGQGGIYEQYF. The DNA for the CDR3 is TGTGCCAGCAACCTAGGACAGGGGGGAATCTACGAGCAGTACTTC. The rearrangement uses TRBV6-1 and TRBJ2-7; 10 bases agree with TRBD1. CDR1 is MNHNS and CDR2 is SASEGT in the germline V gene. This CDR3 comprises 15 residues. J gave up 3 bases and V 7 bases, and 9 bases lay outside the gene matches.

This chain connects TRBV20-1 to TRBJ2-7; possible D gene TRBD1, 5 bases. Trimming took 3 bases from V and 5 from J, leaving 11 bases between them. The CDR3 totals 12 residues. Germline lookup yields CDR1 DFQATT and CDR2 SNEGSKA (reference sequence). The CDR3 protein is CSASARVNEQYF. CDR3 DNA: TGCAGTGCTAGTGCCAGGGTCAACGAGCAGTACTTC.

In its sample, this clonotype was seen many times. This chain links TRBV11-3 with TRBJ2-7; no clear D gene. CDR3 size: 13 residues. The V end lost 4 bases, the J end lost 2 bases, and 9 bases lay between the germline ends. CDR1 SGHNT and CDR2 YENEEA come from the germline V gene. CDR3 bases: TGTGCCAGCAGCTCTACCCAGGCCTACGAGCAGTACTTC. Translation: CASSSTQAYEQYF.

This clonotype was picked up many times. The rearrangement links TRBV7-9 to TRBJ2-7, with 9 positions matching TRBD1. CDR3 length: 14 residues. Trimming took 5 bases from V and 4 from J; bases not matched to a gene: 6. Germline CDR1 and CDR2: SEHNR and FQNEAQ (reference sequence). CDR3 region: CASSDGQGLYEQYF. The CDR3 region has the DNA TGTGCCAGCAGCGATGGACAGGGGCTGTACGAGCAGTACTTC.

This clonotype was seen ten or more times. This chain links TRBV6-1 with TRBJ2-7; D not resolved. Germline CDR1 MNHNS, CDR2 SASEGT. The V gene lost 8 bases and the J gene lost 1 base, with 9 bases spanning the gap. The CDR3 consists of 12 residues. CDR3 in amino acids: CASGDRSYEQYF. The CDR3 nucleotides read TGTGCCAGCGGCGATAGATCCTACGAGCAGTACTTC.

This clonotype appeared a few times. The rearrangement joins TRBV9 to TRBJ2-1, with D possibly being TRBD1 or TRBD2 (5 bases each). V was clipped by 0 bases and J by 12 bases, with 19 bases between them. Germline CDR1 is SGDLS and CDR2 is YYNGEE. CDR3 length: 15 amino acids. CDR3 protein: CASSVETGYNEGQFF. The DNA of the CDR3 is TGTGCCAGCAGCGTAGAAACAGGATACAATGAGGGGCAGTTCTTC.

The rearrangement joins TRBV10-3 to TRBJ1-6; unclear D gene. CDR1 and CDR2 (germline): ENHRY, SYGVKD. The CDR3 runs 12 residues. Trimming removed 10 bases at V and 10 bases at J, with 14 bases between. CDR3 nucleotide sequence: TGTGCCAGCAAGGAGTCAGGCTCACCCCTCCACTTT. Protein: CASKESGSPLHF.

The V gene is TRBV7-8, the J gene TRBJ2-2; D might be TRBD1 (6 bases). CDR1 and CDR2 from the germline V gene are SGHVS and FQNEAQ. This CDR3 region has 16 residues. The V gene lost 5 bases and the J gene lost 6 bases, with 19 bases spanning the gap. CDR3: CASSVNRVPLSGELFF. As DNA, the CDR3 is TGTGCCAGCAGCGTTAACAGGGTACCCTTATCCGGGGAGCTGTTTTTT.

In its sample, this clonotype was seen many times. This chain links TRBV30 with TRBJ2-5; D is undetermined. Trimming removed 3 bases from V and 3 bases from J, with 11 bases in between. The length of the CDR3 is 13 residues. Germline V gene lookup returns CDR1 GTSNPN and CDR2 SVGIG (reference sequence). The CDR3 protein is CAWSSFVEETQYF. Written as DNA, the CDR3 is TGTGCCTGGAGCTCCTTTGTAGAAGAGACCCAGTACTTC.

A few counts support this clonotype. The J gene is TRBJ2-2, the V gene TRBV6-1; D is tentatively TRBD1 or TRBD2 (5 bases each). Germline CDR1 and CDR2: MNHNS and SASEGT. V was pared by 5 bases and J by 5 bases, with 15 bases between. This CDR3 is 15 amino acids long. This chain's CDR3 is CASSPPGRKTGELFF. The CDR3 region has the DNA TGTGCCAGCAGTCCCCCGGGACGTAAGACCGGGGAGCTGTTTTTT.